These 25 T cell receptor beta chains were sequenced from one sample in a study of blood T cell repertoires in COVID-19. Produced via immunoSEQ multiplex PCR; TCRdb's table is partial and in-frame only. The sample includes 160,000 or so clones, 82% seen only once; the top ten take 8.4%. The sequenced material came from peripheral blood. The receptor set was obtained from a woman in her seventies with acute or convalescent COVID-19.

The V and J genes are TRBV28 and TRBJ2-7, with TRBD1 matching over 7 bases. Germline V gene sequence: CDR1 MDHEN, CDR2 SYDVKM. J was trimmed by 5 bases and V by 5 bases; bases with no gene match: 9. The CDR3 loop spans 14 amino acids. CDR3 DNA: TGTGCCAGCAGTCTTCGACAGGGAAGGAACGAGCAGTACTTC. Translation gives CASSLRQGRNEQYF.

The CDR3 protein is CSVDGTSSGEQFF. The DNA of the CDR3 is TGCAGCGTTGACGGGACTAGCTCGGGTGAGCAGTTCTTC. This chain uses TRBV29-1 with TRBJ2-1; 9 bases align to TRBD2. Germline assignment: CDR1 SQVTM and CDR2 ANQGSEA. The CDR3 length is 13 residues. Trimming at V came to 3 bases and at J to 9 bases, leaving 6 bases not matched to a gene.

The CDR3 loop reads CASSLGLAKTDTQYF. The DNA for the CDR3 is TGTGCCAGCAGCTTGGGACTAGCGAAGACAGATACGCAGTATTTT. The chain recombines TRBV5-8 with TRBJ2-3, with TRBD2 identical over 8 bases. Looked up from germline, CDR1 is SGHTS and CDR2 is YDEGEE. The V segment lost 0 bases and the J segment 3 bases; nucleotides outside the gene matches: 3. The CDR3 runs 15 residues.

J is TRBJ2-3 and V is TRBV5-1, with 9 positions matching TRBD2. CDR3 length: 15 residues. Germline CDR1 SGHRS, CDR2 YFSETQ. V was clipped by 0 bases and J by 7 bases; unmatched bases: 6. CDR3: CASSLVPSGRNTQYF. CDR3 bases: TGCGCCAGCAGCTTGGTTCCCAGCGGGAGGAATACGCAGTATTTT.

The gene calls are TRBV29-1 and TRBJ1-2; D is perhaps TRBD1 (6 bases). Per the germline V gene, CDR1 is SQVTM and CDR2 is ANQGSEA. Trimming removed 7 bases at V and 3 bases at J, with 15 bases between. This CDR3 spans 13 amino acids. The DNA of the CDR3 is TGCAGCGCCGGGACACTTACGGACTATGGCTACACCTTC. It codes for CSAGTLTDYGYTF.

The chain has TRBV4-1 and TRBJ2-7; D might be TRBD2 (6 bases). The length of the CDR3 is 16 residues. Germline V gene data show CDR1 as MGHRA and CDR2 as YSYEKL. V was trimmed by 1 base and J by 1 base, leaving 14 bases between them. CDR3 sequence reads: CASSQVGLLGSYEQYF. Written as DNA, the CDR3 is TGCGCCAGCAGCCAAGTGGGACTTCTGGGGTCCTACGAGCAGTACTTC.

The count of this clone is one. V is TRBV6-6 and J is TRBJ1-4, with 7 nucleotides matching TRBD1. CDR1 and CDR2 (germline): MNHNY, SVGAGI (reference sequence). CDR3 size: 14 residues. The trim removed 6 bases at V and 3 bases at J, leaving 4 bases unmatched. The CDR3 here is CASSHRGPNEKLFF. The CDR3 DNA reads TGTGCCAGCAGCCACAGGGGACCTAATGAAAAACTGTTTTTT.

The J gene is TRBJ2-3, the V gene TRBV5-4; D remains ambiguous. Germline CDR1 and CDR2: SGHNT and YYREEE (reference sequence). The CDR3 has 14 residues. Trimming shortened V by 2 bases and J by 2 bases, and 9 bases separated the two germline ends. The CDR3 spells CASSFRLDTDTQYF. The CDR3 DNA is TGTGCCAGCAGCTTCAGACTTGACACAGATACGCAGTATTTT.

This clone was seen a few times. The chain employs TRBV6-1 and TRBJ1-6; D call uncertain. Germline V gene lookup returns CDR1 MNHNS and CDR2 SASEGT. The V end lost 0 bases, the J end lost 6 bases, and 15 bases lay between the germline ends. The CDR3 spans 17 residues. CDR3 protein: CASSEASLRNANSPLHF. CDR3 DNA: TGTGCCAGCAGTGAAGCGTCTTTGAGGAACGCTAATTCACCCCTCCACTTT.

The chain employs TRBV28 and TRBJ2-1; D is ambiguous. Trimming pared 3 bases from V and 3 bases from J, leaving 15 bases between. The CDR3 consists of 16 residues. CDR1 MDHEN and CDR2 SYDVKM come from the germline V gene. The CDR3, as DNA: TGTGCCAGCAGTTTCCGCGGTCGAGGTCGCTACAATGAGCAGTTCTTC. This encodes CASSFRGRGRYNEQFF.

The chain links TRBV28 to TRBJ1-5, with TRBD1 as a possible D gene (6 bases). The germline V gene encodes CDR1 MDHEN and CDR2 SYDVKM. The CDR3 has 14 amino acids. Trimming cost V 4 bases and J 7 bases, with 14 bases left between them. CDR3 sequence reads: CASSSLIQGQPQHF. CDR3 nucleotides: TGTGCCAGCAGTTCCTTAATACAGGGCCAGCCCCAGCATTTT.

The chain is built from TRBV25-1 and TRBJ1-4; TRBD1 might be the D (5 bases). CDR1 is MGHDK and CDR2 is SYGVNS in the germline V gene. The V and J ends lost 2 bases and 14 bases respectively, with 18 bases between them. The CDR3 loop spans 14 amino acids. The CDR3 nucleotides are TGTGCCAGCAGTGAACCCAACCGGGGGACGGGTCTGTTTTTT. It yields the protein CASSEPNRGTGLFF.

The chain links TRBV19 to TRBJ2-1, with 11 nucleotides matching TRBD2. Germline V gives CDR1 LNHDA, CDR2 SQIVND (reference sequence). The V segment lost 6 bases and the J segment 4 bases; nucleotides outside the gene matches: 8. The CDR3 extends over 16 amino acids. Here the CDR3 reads CASRPPGLADYNEQFF. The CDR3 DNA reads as TGTGCCAGTAGACCCCCGGGACTAGCGGATTACAATGAGCAGTTCTTC.

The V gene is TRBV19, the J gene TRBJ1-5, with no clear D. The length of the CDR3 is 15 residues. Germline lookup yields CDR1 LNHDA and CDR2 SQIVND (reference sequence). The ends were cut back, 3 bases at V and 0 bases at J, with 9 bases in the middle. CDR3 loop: CASSMRVASNQPQHF. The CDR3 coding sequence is TGTGCCAGTAGTATGAGGGTAGCTAGCAATCAGCCCCAGCATTTT.

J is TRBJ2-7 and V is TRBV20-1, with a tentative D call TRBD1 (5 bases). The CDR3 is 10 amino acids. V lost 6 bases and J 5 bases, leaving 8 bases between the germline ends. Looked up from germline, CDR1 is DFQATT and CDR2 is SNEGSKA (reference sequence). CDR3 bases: TGCAGTGCCTTCAGGGACGAGCAGTACTTC. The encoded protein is CSAFRDEQYF.

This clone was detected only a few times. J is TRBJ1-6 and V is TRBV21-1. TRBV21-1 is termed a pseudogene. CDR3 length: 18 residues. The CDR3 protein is CASSPSFRWVEGKSPLHF. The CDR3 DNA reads TGTGCCAGCAGCCCCTCATTTAGATGGGTCGAGGGAAAATCACCCCTCCACTTT.

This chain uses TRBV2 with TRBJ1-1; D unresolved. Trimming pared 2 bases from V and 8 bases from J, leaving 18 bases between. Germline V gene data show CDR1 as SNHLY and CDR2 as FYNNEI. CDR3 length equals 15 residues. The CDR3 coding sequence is TGTGCCAGCAGTGAATTAGCTCCGGGGTTGGAGGAAGCTTTCTTT. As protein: CASSELAPGLEEAFF. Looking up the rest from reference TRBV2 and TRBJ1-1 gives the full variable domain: EPEVTQTPSHQVTQMGQEVILRCVPISNHLYFYWYRQILGQKVEFLVSFYNNEISEKSEIFDDQFSVERPDGSNFTLKIRSTKLEDSAMYFCASSELAPGLEEAFFGQGTRLTVV.

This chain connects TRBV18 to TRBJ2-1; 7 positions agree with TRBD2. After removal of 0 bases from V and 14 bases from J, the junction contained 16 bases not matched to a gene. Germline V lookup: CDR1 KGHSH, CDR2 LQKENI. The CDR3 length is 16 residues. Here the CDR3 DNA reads TGTGCCAGCTCACCACCTGGCGGGAGAGGTCAGGCGGGTGAGTTCTTC. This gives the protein CASSPPGGRGQAGEFF.

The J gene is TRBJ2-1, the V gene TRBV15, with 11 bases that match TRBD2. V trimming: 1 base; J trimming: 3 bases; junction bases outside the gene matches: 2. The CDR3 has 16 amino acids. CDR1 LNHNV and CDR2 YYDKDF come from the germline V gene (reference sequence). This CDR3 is CATSRGGTSGYNEQFF. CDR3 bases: TGTGCCACCAGCAGAGGCGGGACTAGCGGCTACAATGAGCAGTTCTTC.

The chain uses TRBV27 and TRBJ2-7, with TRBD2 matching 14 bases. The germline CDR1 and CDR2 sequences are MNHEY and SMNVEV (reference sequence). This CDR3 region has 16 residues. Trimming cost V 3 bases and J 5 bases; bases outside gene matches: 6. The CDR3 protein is CASSLLPGLAGDEQYF. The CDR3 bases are TGTGCCAGCAGTTTGCTTCCGGGACTAGCGGGAGACGAGCAGTACTTC.

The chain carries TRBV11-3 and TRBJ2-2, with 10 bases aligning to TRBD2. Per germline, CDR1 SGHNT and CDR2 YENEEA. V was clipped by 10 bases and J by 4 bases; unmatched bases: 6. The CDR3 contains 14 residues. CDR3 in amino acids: CATPAGGCTGELFF. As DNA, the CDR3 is TGTGCCACTCCAGCGGGAGGGTGCACCGGGGAGCTGTTTTTT. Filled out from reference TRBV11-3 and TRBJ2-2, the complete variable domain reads EAGVVQSPRYKIIEKKQPVAFWCNPISGHNTLYWYLQNLGQGPELLIRYENEEAVDDSQLPKDRFSAERLKGVDSTLKIQPAELGDSAVYLCATPAGGCTGELFFGEGSRLTVL.

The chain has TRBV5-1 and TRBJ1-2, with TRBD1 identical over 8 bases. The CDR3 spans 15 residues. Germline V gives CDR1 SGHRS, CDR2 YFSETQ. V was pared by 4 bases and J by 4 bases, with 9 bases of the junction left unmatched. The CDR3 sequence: CASSLSRGQAYGYTF. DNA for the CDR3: TGCGCCAGCAGCCTATCCCGGGGACAGGCCTATGGCTACACCTTC.

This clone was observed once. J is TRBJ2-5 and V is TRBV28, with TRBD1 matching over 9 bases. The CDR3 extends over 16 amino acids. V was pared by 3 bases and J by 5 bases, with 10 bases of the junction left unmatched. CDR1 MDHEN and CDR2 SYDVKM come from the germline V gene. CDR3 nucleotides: TGTGCCAGCAGTTTTTACAGGGGGCTGAAGTGGGAGACCCAGTACTTC. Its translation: CASSFYRGLKWETQYF. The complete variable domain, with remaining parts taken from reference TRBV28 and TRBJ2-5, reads DVKVTQSSRYLVKRTGEKVFLECVQDMDHENMFWYRQDPGLGLRLIYFSYDVKMKEKGDIPEGYSVSREKKERFSLILESASTNQTSMYLCASSFYRGLKWETQYFGPGTRLLVL.

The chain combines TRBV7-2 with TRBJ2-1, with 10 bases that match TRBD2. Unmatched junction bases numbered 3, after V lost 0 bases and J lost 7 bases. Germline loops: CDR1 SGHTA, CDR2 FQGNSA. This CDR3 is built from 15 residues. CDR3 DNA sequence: TGTGCCAGCAGCTTAGCTAGCGGGGGGTGGAATGAGCAGTTCTTC. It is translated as CASSLASGGWNEQFF.

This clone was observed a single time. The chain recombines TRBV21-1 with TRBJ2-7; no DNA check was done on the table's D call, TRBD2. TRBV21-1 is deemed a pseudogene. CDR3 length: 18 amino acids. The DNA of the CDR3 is TGTGCCAGCAGCCCTCATCTCCGACTAGGCGGGCGATCCTACGAGCAGTACTTC. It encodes CASSPHLRLGGRSYEQYF.